Only a few counts were recorded for the clone carrying this T cell receptor (beta chain). This record comes from a study of blood T cell repertoires in COVID-19. Source study methods: Reference gene primers were amplified, and this amplification served to estimate nucleated cell counts. The data were produced by immunoSEQ multiplex PCR, yet TCRdb's version contains in-frame clones alone and is incomplete. V and J calls and clone size are given by that table; D and trimming were obtained from the DNA. The sample lists a few hundred thousand clones; approximately 85% were seen once. The germline V gene has CDR1 MNHEY and CDR2 SVGEGT. Trimming took off 2 bases at V and 5 bases at J, with 13 bases between the two ends. There are 15 residues in the CDR3.

J is TRBJ2-1 and V is TRBV6-2 or TRBV6-3; D perhaps matches TRBD2 (5 bases). Specimen: peripheral blood. The TCR comes from a human donor with COVID-19, enrolled during active disease. The donor label of this sample is uncertain. The CDR3 DNA reads as TGTGCCAGCAGTTACGCGGGCGAGCCCCACAATGAGCAGTTCTTC. Protein sequence: CASSYAGEPHNEQFF.